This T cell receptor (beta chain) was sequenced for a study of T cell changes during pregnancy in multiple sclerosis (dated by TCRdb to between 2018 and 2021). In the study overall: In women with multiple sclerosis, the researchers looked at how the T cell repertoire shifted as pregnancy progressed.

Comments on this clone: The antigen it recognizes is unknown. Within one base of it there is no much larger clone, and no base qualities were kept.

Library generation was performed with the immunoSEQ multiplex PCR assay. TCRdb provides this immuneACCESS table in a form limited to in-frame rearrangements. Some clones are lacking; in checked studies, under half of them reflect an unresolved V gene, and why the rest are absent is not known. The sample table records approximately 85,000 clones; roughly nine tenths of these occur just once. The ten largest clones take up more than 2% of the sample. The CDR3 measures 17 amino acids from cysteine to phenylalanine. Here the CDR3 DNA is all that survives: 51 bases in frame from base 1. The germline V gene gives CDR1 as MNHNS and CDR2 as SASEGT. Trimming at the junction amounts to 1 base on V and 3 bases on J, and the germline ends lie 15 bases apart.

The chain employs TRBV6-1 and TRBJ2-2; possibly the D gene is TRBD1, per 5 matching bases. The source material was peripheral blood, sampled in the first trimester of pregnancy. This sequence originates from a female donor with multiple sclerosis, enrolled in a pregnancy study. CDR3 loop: CASSEVGRVKDTGELFF. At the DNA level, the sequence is TGTGCCAGCAGTGAAGTGGGCAGGGTCAAGGACACCGGGGAGCTGTTTTTT.